Listed below are T cell receptor beta chains from one sample, sequenced in a study of OX40 agonist ivuxolimab in advanced cancers. Some clones are missing from TCRdb's copy, which holds only in-frame ones; the method was immunoSEQ multiplex PCR. The data show 60,000 to 85,000 clones, about nine tenths seen once. The input for sequencing was CD4+ or CD8+ T cells sorted from blood, taken in a trial of the OX40 agonist ivuxolimab. Receptor source: an adult with an advanced solid tumor such as melanoma, head and neck, liver or kidney cancer. Both conserved end residues are part of each CDR3. D genes are given only for firm matches. The listing skips clone size in some rows; elsewhere it reads once, few, many or a size class.

CDR3 DNA: TGTGCCAGCAGCCAAAAAATTCTTGGGCGTAACGGGGAGCTGTTTTTT; CDR3 protein: CASSQKILGRNGELFF; clone size: .; J gene: TRBJ2-2; V gene: TRBV7-9; D gene: .; CDR3 length: 16
CDR3 DNA: TGTGCCTGGAGTCTTCTTCTGGGGCCCTACGAGCAGTACTTC; CDR3 protein: CAWSLLLGPYEQYF; clone size: .; J gene: TRBJ2-7; V gene: TRBV30; D gene: .; CDR3 length: 14
CDR3 DNA: TGTGCCAGCAGCACCACACCTAGCCTTCTAGCCAAAAACATTCAGTACTTC; CDR3 protein: CASSTTPSLLAKNIQYF; clone size: .; J gene: TRBJ2-4; V gene: TRBV7-3; D gene: .; CDR3 length: 17
CDR3 DNA: TGCAGCGGATTCCTGCAGAACACTGAAGCTTTCTTT; CDR3 protein: CSGFLQNTEAFF; clone size: .; J gene: TRBJ1-1; V gene: TRBV29-1; D gene: .; CDR3 length: 12
CDR3 DNA: TGTGCCAGCAGTATCCGCAGGGGGTCTCCCCCGGGCTACACCTTC; CDR3 protein: CASSIRRGSPPGYTF; clone size: .; J gene: TRBJ1-2; V gene: TRBV27; D gene: TRBD1; CDR3 length: 15
CDR3 DNA: TGTGCCTCCGCGGGGGGCAGTTACAATGAGCAGTTCTTC; CDR3 protein: CASAGGSYNEQFF; clone size: .; J gene: TRBJ2-1; V gene: TRBV30; D gene: TRBD2; CDR3 length: 13
CDR3 DNA: TGTGCCAGCAGCTTAACACAGGGGGCCAGTGACAATGAGCAGTTCTTC; CDR3 protein: CASSLTQGASDNEQFF; clone size: .; J gene: TRBJ2-1; V gene: TRBV7-3; D gene: TRBD1; CDR3 length: 16
CDR3 DNA: TGTGCCAGCTCACGGACTGGGACTTCCCTACCTGAGCAGTACTTC; CDR3 protein: CASSRTGTSLPEQYF; clone size: .; J gene: TRBJ2-7; V gene: TRBV18; D gene: .; CDR3 length: 15
CDR3 DNA: TGCGCCAGCAGTCCCAACTACGAGCAGTACTTC; CDR3 protein: CASSPNYEQYF; clone size: .; J gene: TRBJ2-7; V gene: TRBV10-2; D gene: .; CDR3 length: 11
CDR3 DNA: TGTGCCAGCAGCTTAGCTACCTCCGGTGAAGCTTTCTTT; CDR3 protein: CASSLATSGEAFF; clone size: .; J gene: TRBJ1-1; V gene: TRBV7-8; D gene: .; CDR3 length: 13
CDR3 DNA: TGTGCCAGCAGTCCCCTAGCGGATTCCCAAGAGACCCAGTACTTC; CDR3 protein: CASSPLADSQETQYF; clone size: .; J gene: TRBJ2-5; V gene: TRBV2; D gene: TRBD2; CDR3 length: 15
CDR3 DNA: TGTGCCAGCAGTTCCTCTTCAGGGTTTCAGCCCCAGCATTTT; CDR3 protein: CASSSSSGFQPQHF; clone size: .; J gene: TRBJ1-5; V gene: TRBV27; D gene: .; CDR3 length: 14
CDR3 DNA: TGTGCCAGCAGCTCTACGACAGGGGGCTACTATGGCTACACCTTC; CDR3 protein: CASSSTTGGYYGYTF; clone size: .; J gene: TRBJ1-2; V gene: TRBV7-2; D gene: TRBD1; CDR3 length: 15
CDR3 DNA: TGCGCCAGCAGCCAAATAGCGGACCAACCCTACGAGCAGTACTTC; CDR3 protein: CASSQIADQPYEQYF; clone size: few; J gene: TRBJ2-7; V gene: TRBV4-1; D gene: .; CDR3 length: 15
CDR3 DNA: TGCGCCAGCAGCCAAGAGACAGGGGGATATCAGCCCCAGCATTTT; CDR3 protein: CASSQETGGYQPQHF; clone size: .; J gene: TRBJ1-5; V gene: TRBV4-3; D gene: TRBD1; CDR3 length: 15
CDR3 DNA: TGTGCCAGCAGCAGGACAGGGGTGAACACTGAAGCTTTCTTT; CDR3 protein: CASSRTGVNTEAFF; clone size: .; J gene: TRBJ1-1; V gene: TRBV5-8; D gene: TRBD1; CDR3 length: 14
CDR3 DNA: TGTGCCTGGAGTGTAGTCAGGGCTGGTGGCTACACCTTC; CDR3 protein: CAWSVVRAGGYTF; clone size: .; J gene: TRBJ1-2; V gene: TRBV30; D gene: .; CDR3 length: 13
CDR3 DNA: TGTGCCAGCAGCCCTTTAGCGGGGGGGCCGGGTGCAGAGACCCAGTACTTC; CDR3 protein: CASSPLAGGPGAETQYF; clone size: .; J gene: TRBJ2-5; V gene: TRBV7-8; D gene: TRBD2; CDR3 length: 17
CDR3 DNA: TGTGCCAGCTCACCCGCGAACACCGGGGAGCTGTTTTTT; CDR3 protein: CASSPANTGELFF; clone size: .; J gene: TRBJ2-2; V gene: TRBV18; D gene: .; CDR3 length: 13
CDR3 DNA: TGTGCCTGGACGGCGGCCGAGAACACTGAAGCTTTCTTT; CDR3 protein: CAWTAAENTEAFF; clone size: once; J gene: TRBJ1-1; V gene: TRBV30; D gene: .; CDR3 length: 13
CDR3 DNA: TGTGCCAGCTCACCACCGTACGGCAAGGCGGGGTTGAGAGGGGATCAGCCCCAGCATTTT; CDR3 protein: CASSPPYGKAGLRGDQPQHF; clone size: .; J gene: TRBJ1-5; V gene: TRBV18; D gene: .; CDR3 length: 20
CDR3 DNA: TGTGCCAGCAGTGTAGGGGCGGGAGCCCCCTACGAGCAGTACTTC; CDR3 protein: CASSVGAGAPYEQYF; clone size: .; J gene: TRBJ2-7; V gene: TRBV6-4; D gene: TRBD2; CDR3 length: 15
CDR3 DNA: TGTGCCAGCAGCCAAATTGGGGGTGTTGAAAAACTGTTTTTT; CDR3 protein: CASSQIGGVEKLFF; clone size: .; J gene: TRBJ1-4; V gene: TRBV14; D gene: .; CDR3 length: 14
CDR3 DNA: TGTGCCAGCTCACCAGGCACAGATACGCAGTATTTT; CDR3 protein: CASSPGTDTQYF; clone size: .; J gene: TRBJ2-3; V gene: TRBV18; D gene: .; CDR3 length: 12
CDR3 DNA: TGTGCCAGCAGTTTAAGCGTGGGGGATGGCTACACCTTC; CDR3 protein: CASSLSVGDGYTF; clone size: once; J gene: TRBJ1-2; V gene: TRBV27; D gene: .; CDR3 length: 13
CDR3 DNA: TGTGCCAGCGGACAGCATTTTTTC; CDR3 protein: CASGQHFF; clone size: .; J gene: TRBJ1-2; V gene: TRBV19; D gene: .; CDR3 length: 8
CDR3 DNA: TGTGCCAGCAGGGGACAGGGAGGGGGGTACACTGAAGCTTTCTTT; CDR3 protein: CASRGQGGGYTEAFF; clone size: .; J gene: TRBJ1-1; V gene: TRBV2; D gene: TRBD1; CDR3 length: 15
CDR3 DNA: TGCGCCAGCAGCCTGTCGGGGACAGGGGACAGAGACGAGCAGTACTTC; CDR3 protein: CASSLSGTGDRDEQYF; clone size: .; J gene: TRBJ2-7; V gene: TRBV4-1; D gene: TRBD1; CDR3 length: 16
CDR3 DNA: TGTGCCAGCAGCTTGCCCTGGGCCTTTAATTCACCCCTCCACTTT; CDR3 protein: CASSLPWAFNSPLHF; clone size: few; J gene: TRBJ1-6; V gene: TRBV5-8; D gene: .; CDR3 length: 15
CDR3 DNA: TGTGCCAGCAGCTTAACAGGCTCTGGAAACACCATATATTTT; CDR3 protein: CASSLTGSGNTIYF; clone size: .; J gene: TRBJ1-3; V gene: TRBV7-2; D gene: .; CDR3 length: 14
CDR3 DNA: TGTGCCAGCATGTCTGGAAACACCATATATTTT; CDR3 protein: CASMSGNTIYF; clone size: few; J gene: TRBJ1-3; V gene: TRBV28; D gene: .; CDR3 length: 11
CDR3 DNA: TGTGCCAGCAGTTACAATGCAGGGGGCACTGAAGCTTTCTTT; CDR3 protein: CASSYNAGGTEAFF; clone size: .; J gene: TRBJ1-1; V gene: TRBV6-5; D gene: TRBD1; CDR3 length: 14
CDR3 DNA: TGTGCCAATGGAGGCAGCCACTATAGCAATCAGCCCCAGCATTTT; CDR3 protein: CANGGSHYSNQPQHF; clone size: .; J gene: TRBJ1-5; V gene: TRBV30; D gene: .; CDR3 length: 15
CDR3 DNA: TGTGCCAGCAGCTTAAGACCCGCAGGGCTGAACACTGAAGCTTTCTTT; CDR3 protein: CASSLRPAGLNTEAFF; clone size: few; J gene: TRBJ1-1; V gene: TRBV7-2; D gene: .; CDR3 length: 16
CDR3 DNA: TGTGCCAGTAGTTTTCTATATGGGAGCAATCAGCCCCAGCATTTT; CDR3 protein: CASSFLYGSNQPQHF; clone size: .; J gene: TRBJ1-5; V gene: TRBV19; D gene: .; CDR3 length: 15
CDR3 DNA: TGTGCCTGGAGTGTTCTGGCTAGCGGTCGGGGGGGGACCCAGTACTTC; CDR3 protein: CAWSVLASGRGGTQYF; clone size: .; J gene: TRBJ2-5; V gene: TRBV30; D gene: TRBD2; CDR3 length: 16
CDR3 DNA: TGTGCCAGCAGTTTAAGTGGGGGACGAACAGATACGCAGTATTTT; CDR3 protein: CASSLSGGRTDTQYF; clone size: .; J gene: TRBJ2-3; V gene: TRBV27; D gene: .; CDR3 length: 15